The 21 T cell receptor beta chains reported below all come from one sample, sequenced in a study of blood T cell repertoires in COVID-19. Data came from immunoSEQ multiplex PCR; TCRdb stores just in-frame clones and leaves some out. The data show about 210,000 clones, roughly 86% seen once. The sequenced sample consisted of peripheral blood. The receptors stem from a woman aged 40 to 49 with acute or convalescent COVID-19.

The chain employs TRBV5-5 and TRBJ2-3, with unresolved D. The CDR3 is made up of 13 amino acids. Per germline, CDR1 SGHKS and CDR2 YYEKEE (reference sequence). Deletions cut 1 base from V and 0 bases from J, with 3 bases between. CDR3: CASSLLSTDTQYF. The CDR3 nucleotides read TGTGCCAGCAGCTTGCTTAGCACAGATACGCAGTATTTT.

The chain has TRBV2 and TRBJ1-2; the match to TRBD1 covers 7 bases. CDR3 length: 15 residues. Germline CDR1 SNHLY, CDR2 FYNNEI. The V gene end was trimmed by 7 bases and the J gene end by 6 bases; junction bases not matched to a gene: 14. CDR3 nucleotide sequence: TGTGCCAGCAACTTCCGCGACAGGGTCGGAGATGGCTACACCTTC. This encodes CASNFRDRVGDGYTF.

The chain recombines TRBV7-2 with TRBJ1-1; D possibly corresponds to TRBD1 (5 bases). The CDR3 has 13 residues. The germline V gene encodes CDR1 SGHTA and CDR2 FQGNSA. With 2 bases removed from V and 1 base from J, the gap between germline ends came to 5 bases. In DNA form, the CDR3 reads TGTGCCAGCAGCTTAACAGGGAACACTGAAGCTTTCTTT. Translated: CASSLTGNTEAFF. Full variable domain (outside the CDR3, taken from reference TRBV7-2 and TRBJ1-1): GAGVSQSPSNKVTEKGKDVELRCDPISGHTALYWYRQSLGQGLEFLIYFQGNSAPDKSGLPSDRFSAERTGGSVSTLTIQRTQQEDSAVYLCASSLTGNTEAFFGQGTRLTVV.

J is TRBJ2-2 and V is TRBV11-2; tentatively, D is TRBD2 (6 bases). Deletions cut 3 bases from V and 4 bases from J, with 6 bases between. Germline V gives CDR1 SGHAT, CDR2 FQNNGV. There are 13 residues in the CDR3. The CDR3 DNA follows: TGTGCCAGCAGCTTGGGACTCACCGGGGAGCTGTTTTTT. It encodes CASSLGLTGELFF.

This chain connects TRBV10-1 to TRBJ2-7, with 8 bases lining up with TRBD1. Germline CDR1 reads WNHNN; CDR2 reads SYGVQD (reference sequence). The CDR3 is 15 residues long. V was pared by 3 bases and J by 2 bases, with 6 bases of the junction left unmatched. The DNA of the CDR3 is TGCGCCAGCAGTGACTGGACAGGGCAACCCTACGAGCAGTACTTC. It yields the protein CASSDWTGQPYEQYF.

V gene TRBV5-8 combines with J gene TRBJ2-7; 10 positions agree with TRBD1. CDR3 length: 15 amino acids. Unmatched junction bases numbered 9, after V lost 4 bases and J lost 5 bases. Germline V CDR1 and CDR2: SGHTS, YDEGEE. CDR3 protein: CASSMTGGARNEQYF. In DNA, the CDR3 is TGTGCCAGCAGCATGACAGGGGGCGCACGGAACGAGCAGTACTTC.

This chain connects TRBV12-3 or TRBV12-4 to TRBJ2-7; 11 bases line up with TRBD2. This CDR3 contains 13 residues. Trimming took 6 bases from V and 9 from J; bases not matched to a gene: 7. The CDR3 here is CASSRSGRAWQYF. The DNA of the CDR3 is TGTGCCAGCAGCCGTAGCGGGAGGGCCTGGCAGTACTTC.

This clone was seen repeatedly, ten times or more. The chain uses TRBV7-2 and TRBJ2-7; TRBD2 agrees at 7 bases. V shed 5 bases and J 0 bases; nucleotides not matched to a gene: 7. CDR3 size: 15 residues. The germline V gene has CDR1 SGHTA and CDR2 FQGNSA. CDR3 DNA sequence: TGTGCCAGCAGCCCCCAGAGCGGGAACTCCTACGAGCAGTACTTC. This codes for CASSPQSGNSYEQYF.

This clone was detected once. The chain couples TRBV7-9 to TRBJ1-3; TRBD1 might be the D (5 bases). Trimming removed 1 base at V and 8 bases at J, with 15 bases between. The length of the CDR3 is 15 residues. The germline V gene has CDR1 SEHNR and CDR2 FQNEAQ (reference sequence). For the CDR3, the DNA is TGTGCCAGCAGCTTAGGGCGGGGGTTCGGAGACACCATATATTTT. It encodes CASSLGRGFGDTIYF. The entire variable domain, with the rest obtained from reference TRBV7-9 and TRBJ1-3, is as follows: DTGVSQNPRHKITKRGQNVTFRCDPISEHNRLYWYRQTLGQGPEFLTYFQNEAQLEKSRLLSDRFSAERPKGSFSTLEIQRTEQGDSAMYLCASSLGRGFGDTIYFGEGSWLTVV.

This clone appeared a few times. The chain combines TRBV3-1 (or the pseudogene TRBV3-2) with TRBJ2-7; D not resolved. Germline V lookup: CDR1 LGHDT, CDR2 YNNKEL (reference sequence). The CDR3 is 14 residues long. V gave up 0 bases and J gave up 3 bases, with 9 bases separating them. CDR3 sequence reads: CASSQDLLGYEQYF. CDR3 bases: TGTGCCAGCAGCCAAGATCTTCTCGGCTACGAGCAGTACTTC.

V is TRBV10-3 and J is TRBJ2-3; TRBD2 aligns across 14 bases. The length of the CDR3 is 17 residues. V gave up 4 bases and J gave up 2 bases; unmatched junction bases: 5. Germline-derived CDR1 and CDR2 are ENHRY and SYGVKD. The CDR3 DNA reads as TGTGCCATCAGTGGACTAGCGGGGGGGCCTACCACAGATACGCAGTATTTT. It yields the protein CAISGLAGGPTTDTQYF.

The V gene is TRBV6-4, the J gene TRBJ1-5; D gene ambiguous. The CDR3 is made up of 18 amino acids. V was shortened by 10 bases and J by 0 bases, with 25 bases between the two germline ends. CDR1 and CDR2 (germline): MRHNA, SNTAGT. CDR3 coding DNA: TGTGCCACCACTTCTCGACGGCGCCACCACTATAGCAATCAGCCCCAGCATTTT. It specifies CATTSRRRHHYSNQPQHF.

This clone was counted many times. The chain joins TRBV11-3 to TRBJ2-2, with D perhaps TRBD2 (6 bases). Germline V gene data show CDR1 as SGHNT and CDR2 as YENEEA. Trimming cost V 5 bases and J 1 base, with 14 bases left between them. The CDR3 covers 16 residues. DNA for the CDR3: TGTGCCAGCAGCCCCGGAGGGGCTAGGAACACCGGGGAGCTGTTTTTT. This gives the protein CASSPGGARNTGELFF.

The rearrangement joins TRBV3-1 (or the pseudogene TRBV3-2) to TRBJ2-7; possibly TRBD2 for D (5 bases). The V end was cut by 4 bases, the J end by 0 bases, with 13 bases between. The CDR3 runs 15 residues. Per the germline V gene, CDR1 is LGHDT and CDR2 is YNNKEL (reference sequence). CDR3 sequence: CASSPELEGSYEQYF. DNA for the CDR3: TGTGCCAGCAGCCCAGAGCTCGAGGGCTCCTACGAGCAGTACTTC.

The chain has TRBV5-1 and TRBJ2-7, with D possibly TRBD2 on 6 matching bases. The CDR3 totals 13 residues. CDR1 and CDR2 (germline): SGHRS, YFSETQ. Trimming removed 8 bases at V and 2 bases at J, with 14 bases between. The CDR3 region has the DNA TGCGCCAGTGCGGGGACGGGTCCCTACGAGCAGTACTTC. Its protein product is CASAGTGPYEQYF.

V and J are TRBV3-1 (or the pseudogene TRBV3-2) and TRBJ2-1, with TRBD2 matching over 10 bases. Unmatched junction bases numbered 9, after V lost 0 bases and J lost 7 bases. The CDR3 runs 17 residues. CDR1 is LGHDT, CDR2 YNNKEL, per germline (reference sequence). The CDR3 coding sequence is TGTGCCAGCAGCCAAGAAGCCTCTAGCGGGAGAGGAAATGAGCAGTTCTTC. Translation gives CASSQEASSGRGNEQFF.

The rearrangement uses TRBV19 and TRBJ2-5; D may be TRBD2 (6 bases). Trimming left V 5 bases short and J 5 bases short, with 15 bases between. The CDR3 totals 14 residues. CDR1 LNHDA and CDR2 SQIVND come from the germline V gene (reference sequence). In DNA, the CDR3 is TGTGCCAGTAGTGCGGAGGGGAGTTTGGAGACCCAGTACTTC. Translated: CASSAEGSLETQYF.

The chain is built from TRBV5-1 and TRBJ2-2, with 11 bases matching TRBD1. The germline gives CDR1 SGHRS, CDR2 YFSETQ. This CDR3 spans 15 amino acids. V was clipped by 3 bases and J by 5 bases; unmatched bases: 3. CDR3 in DNA: TGCGCCAGCAGCTACCGGGACAGGGGGACCGGGGAGCTGTTTTTT. Protein product: CASSYRDRGTGELFF.

The chain has TRBV25-1 and TRBJ1-2; D not certain. Trimming shortened V by 5 bases and J by 4 bases, and 11 bases separated the two germline ends. CDR1 is MGHDK and CDR2 is SYGVNS in the germline V gene. CDR3 length: 13 residues. CDR3 amino acids: CASSRQAGYGYTF. DNA of the CDR3: TGTGCCAGCAGTCGGCAGGCGGGCTATGGCTACACCTTC.

This chain joins TRBV6-5 and TRBJ2-7; D unresolved. Germline V gene sequence: CDR1 MNHEY, CDR2 SVGAGI. The germline V and J ends were trimmed by 0 bases and 1 base, with 4 bases remaining between them. The CDR3 is made up of 13 amino acids. In nucleotides, the CDR3 is TGTGCCAGCAGTTACTCGAGGTCCTACGAGCAGTACTTC. It codes for CASSYSRSYEQYF.

This chain connects TRBV18 to TRBJ2-1, with 7 bases identical to TRBD2. Germline assignment: CDR1 KGHSH and CDR2 LQKENI. J lost 6 bases, V lost 2 bases, and 4 bases had no gene match. This CDR3 spans 14 amino acids. The CDR3 DNA sequence: TGTGCCAGCTCACCAGGACTAGTTTTCAATGAGCAGTTCTTC. The encoded protein is CASSPGLVFNEQFF.